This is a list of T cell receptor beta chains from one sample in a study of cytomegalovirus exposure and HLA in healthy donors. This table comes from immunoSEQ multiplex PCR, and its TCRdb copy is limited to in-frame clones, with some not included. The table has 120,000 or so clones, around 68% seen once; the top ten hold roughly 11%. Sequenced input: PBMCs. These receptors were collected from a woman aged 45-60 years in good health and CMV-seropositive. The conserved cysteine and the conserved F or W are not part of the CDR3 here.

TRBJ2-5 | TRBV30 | AWSVGQGQETQY
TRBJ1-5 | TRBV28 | ASSFRNRGNQPQH
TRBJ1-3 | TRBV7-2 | ASSLGMGTSGNTIY
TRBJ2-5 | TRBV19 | ASSIRDSRETQY
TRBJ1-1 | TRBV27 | ASSWAGGANTEAF
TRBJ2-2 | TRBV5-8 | ASSHLGQGASTGELF
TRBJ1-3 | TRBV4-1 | ASSQDLWAPSGNTIY
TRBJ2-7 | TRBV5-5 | ASSPQGTGEQY
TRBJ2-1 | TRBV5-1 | ASTLSGGDYNEQF
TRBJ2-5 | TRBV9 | ASSPPGVQAQY
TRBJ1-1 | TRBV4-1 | ASSQDATGLNTEAF
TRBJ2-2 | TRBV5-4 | ASSPSEAGSGELF
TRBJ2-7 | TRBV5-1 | ASSLVAGPSYEQY
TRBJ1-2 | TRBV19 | ASSPVSGAGYT
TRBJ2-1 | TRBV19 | ASSTPGSGSRDEQF
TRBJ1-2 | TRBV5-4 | ASRSRDRNYGYT
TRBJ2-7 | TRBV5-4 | ASSLGGGIYEQY
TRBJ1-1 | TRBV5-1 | ASIGQANTEAF
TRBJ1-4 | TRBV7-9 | ASSLQGGYGEKLF
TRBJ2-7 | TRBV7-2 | ASSLGKDSYEQY
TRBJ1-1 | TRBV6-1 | ASSEVGGTHTEAF
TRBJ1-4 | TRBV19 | ASSIAAGQGKLF
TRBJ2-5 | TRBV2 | ASRGPAWRETQY
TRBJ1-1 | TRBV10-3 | AIRGQGANTEAF
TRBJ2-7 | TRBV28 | ASSSLSSRTGVWYEQY
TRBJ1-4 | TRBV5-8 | ASRGDRITEKLF
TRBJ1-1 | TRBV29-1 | TLDRMAGTEAF
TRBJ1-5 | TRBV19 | ASSTGVQPQH
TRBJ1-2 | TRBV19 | ASTVRGKWDGYT
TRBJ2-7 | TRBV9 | ASSVGTGAPYEQY
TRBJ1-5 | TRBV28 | ASSGDHQPQH
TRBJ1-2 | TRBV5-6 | ASSLGGPGTGYGYT
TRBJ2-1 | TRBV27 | ASSTSGSLVSLVNEQF
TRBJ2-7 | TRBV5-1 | ASSPDNQGEQY
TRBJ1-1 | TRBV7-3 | ASSDRQGTEAF
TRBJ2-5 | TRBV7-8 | ASSLRGGRETQY
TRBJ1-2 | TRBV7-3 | ASSPAGGQGVYGYT
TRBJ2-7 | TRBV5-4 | ASSLGTASAGQYEQY
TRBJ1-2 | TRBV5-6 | ASSFGEGQAYGYT
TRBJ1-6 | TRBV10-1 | ASSGQGNSPLH
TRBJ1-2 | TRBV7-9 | ASSLVNIGYT
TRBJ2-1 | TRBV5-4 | ASSSDRPEYNEQF
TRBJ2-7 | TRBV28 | ASSSSRTSVYEQY
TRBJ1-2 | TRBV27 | ASSFKQGQGYT
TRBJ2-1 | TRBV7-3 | ASSLPQRVLNNEQF
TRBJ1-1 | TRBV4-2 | ASSQDTFMIITAGRNTEAF
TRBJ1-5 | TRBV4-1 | ASSQDQGAVRKPQH
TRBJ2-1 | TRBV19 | ASSIPASVNEQF
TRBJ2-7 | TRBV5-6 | ASSPHSLQGFEQY
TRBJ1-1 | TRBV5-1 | ASSLATGSGAF
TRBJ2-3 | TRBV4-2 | ASSPDRTSTDTQY
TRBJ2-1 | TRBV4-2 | ASSQDPLAVSYNEQF
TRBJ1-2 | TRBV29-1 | SASDRGLDGYT
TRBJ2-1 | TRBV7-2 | ASSLLGGAYNEQF